The 31 T cell receptor beta chains below all came from one sample that was sequenced in a study of metastatic and nonmetastatic thyroid tumors. TCRdb re-called clones via MiXCR from the PCR reads. The table records some 40,000 clones, roughly 26% of them present only once. Until they underwent thyroid surgery, no patient had received any treatment. Source material: tumor tissue. The receptors were gathered from a female donor with papillary thyroid cancer or a benign thyroid nodule (not recorded which). Some clones in this sample may be carry-over from other donors' samples.

This clone is medium-sized. This rearrangement joins TRBV6-2 or TRBV6-3 to TRBJ2-2; 8 bases align to TRBD2. J was trimmed by 3 bases and V by 4 bases; bases with no gene match: 7. The CDR3 totals 16 residues. Germline lookup yields CDR1 MNHEY and CDR2 SVGEGT. CDR3 loop: CASSFFGAGDTGELFF. In DNA form, the CDR3 reads TGTGCCAGCAGTTTTTTTGGAGCGGGAGACACCGGGGAGCTGTTTTTT.

This sequence joins TRBV20-1 and TRBJ2-7; 10 bases agree with TRBD1. With 5 bases clipped from V and 0 bases from J, the junction kept 7 bases outside the gene matches. Germline V gene data show CDR1 as DFQATT and CDR2 as SNEGSKA (reference sequence). The CDR3 has 15 residues. Here the CDR3 DNA reads TGCAGTGCTTCCGGGACAGGGGCGACCTCCTACGAGCAGTACTTC. It is translated as CSASGTGATSYEQYF.

This clone was seen ten or more times. This rearrangement joins TRBV29-1 to TRBJ1-2; a possible D gene is TRBD1 (6 bases). Between the trimmed V and J ends, which lost 3 bases and 5 bases, there was a span of 16 bases. CDR3 length: 14 residues. Per germline, CDR1 SQVTM and CDR2 ANQGSEA. The CDR3 sequence is CSVEQGNLFYGYTF. As DNA, the CDR3 is TGCAGCGTTGAGCAGGGGAACCTCTTTTATGGCTACACCTTC.

Concerning this clone itself: The junction does not match germline at one end; this may be a read error. This same CDR3 is encoded by further DNA sequences in the sample. This chain uses TRBV7-2 with TRBJ2-6; 8 positions match TRBD2. This CDR3 region has 17 residues. Germline CDR1 reads SGHTA; CDR2 reads FQGNSA. The CDR3 bases are TGTGCCAGCAGCTTTAGCGGGGACCGCTCTGGGGCCAACGTACTGACTTTC. It specifies CASSFSGDRSGANVLTF.

This clone came up a few times. V is TRBV6-1 and J is TRBJ2-7; D is possibly TRBD2 (6 bases). Germline values: CDR1 MNHNS, CDR2 SASEGT. This CDR3 is 13 amino acids long. The ends were cut back, 6 bases at V and 3 bases at J, with 12 bases in the middle. For the CDR3, the DNA is TGTGCCAGCAGGGGTGGGACTGTCTACGAGCAGTACTTC. Translating gives CASRGGTVYEQYF.

The rearrangement uses TRBV6-1 and TRBJ1-6, with D perhaps matching TRBD1 (6 bases). In germline, CDR1 is MNHNS, CDR2 SASEGT. The CDR3 is 16 amino acids. Trimming pared 5 bases from V and 7 bases from J, leaving 18 bases between. The DNA for the CDR3 is TGTGCCAGCAGTCCCGACAGGCCACTATGGAATTCACCCCTCCACTTT. This encodes CASSPDRPLWNSPLHF.

The chain links TRBV5-1 to TRBJ2-1; D is uncertain. With 2 bases removed from V and 6 bases from J, the gap between germline ends came to 9 bases. Looked up from germline, CDR1 is SGHRS and CDR2 is YFSETQ. The CDR3 is made up of 13 amino acids. CDR3 DNA: TGCGCCAGCAGCTTCGCAGGACGCAATGAGCAGTTCTTC. It yields the protein CASSFAGRNEQFF.

This clone appeared many times. A much larger clone is a single base away; this may be a read error. The chain combines TRBV25-1 with TRBJ2-3; 7 bases agree with TRBD1. CDR3 length: 14 amino acids. Germline-derived CDR1 and CDR2 are MGHDK and SYGVNS. The CDR3 bases are TGTGCCAGCGGTGAAGAGGGGACAGAGGATACGCAGTATTTT. Protein product: CASGEEGTEDTQYF.

The rearrangement links TRBV20-1 to TRBJ1-2, with 9 bases fitting TRBD1. Germline CDR1 and CDR2: DFQATT and SNEGSKA (reference sequence). V trimming: 6 bases; J trimming: 10 bases; junction bases outside the gene matches: 18. The CDR3 has 15 amino acids. The CDR3 sequence is CSAWDRAPKGYFYTF. DNA for the CDR3: TGCAGTGCGTGGGACAGGGCGCCGAAGGGCTATTTCTACACCTTC.

This clone was observed a few times. The CDR3 DNA reads as TGCGCCAGCAGCCAAGACCCCAGCAATCAGCCCCAGCATTTT. This translates into CASSQDPSNQPQHF. The chain couples TRBV4-3 to TRBJ1-5; D is ambiguous. Germline values: CDR1 LGHNA, CDR2 YSLEER. This CDR3 has 14 residues. V was clipped by 0 bases and J by 1 base, with 4 bases between them.

Only a few counts were recorded for this clone. V gene TRBV9 combines with J gene TRBJ2-1; 12 positions match TRBD2. V gave up 0 bases and J gave up 8 bases; unmatched junction bases: 6. This CDR3 has 16 residues. The germline CDR1 and CDR2 sequences are SGDLS and YYNGEE. The CDR3 DNA reads TGTGCCAGCAGCGTAGACCCTAGCGGGAGGGTCTATGAGCAGTTCTTC. Translation: CASSVDPSGRVYEQFF.

The genes are TRBV14 and TRBJ2-7; perhaps TRBD2 as D (5 bases). Trimming cost V 9 bases and J 7 bases, with 22 bases left between them. Germline V lookup: CDR1 SGHDN, CDR2 FVKESK. The CDR3 is 14 amino acids. DNA of the CDR3: TGTGCCAGGGCGACTAAGCCCACTAGAGAAGAGCAGTACTTC. Its translation is CARATKPTREEQYF.

In this sample, this clone turned up many times. The gene calls are TRBV6-5 and TRBJ2-7, with unresolved D. Trimming removed 2 bases at V and 3 bases at J, with 5 bases between. The germline V gene encodes CDR1 MNHEY and CDR2 SVGAGI. The CDR3 runs to 12 residues. CDR3 sequence: CASSYGNYEQYF. The DNA of the CDR3 is TGTGCCAGCAGTTACGGGAACTACGAGCAGTACTTC.

The rearrangement uses TRBV20-1 and TRBJ2-7; either TRBD1 or TRBD2 may supply D (5 bases each). Germline CDR1 and CDR2: DFQATT and SNEGSKA (reference sequence). With 2 bases removed from V and 5 bases from J, the gap between germline ends came to 13 bases. The CDR3 spans 13 residues. The CDR3 here is CSARWDPTDEQYF. Here the CDR3 DNA reads TGCAGTGCTAGATGGGACCCCACGGACGAGCAGTACTTC.

This clone showed up just a few times. In this CDR3 the conserved last residue, phenylalanine or tryptophan, is missing, so a read error is likely. The V call is TRBV6-6, the J call TRBJ1-2, with 7 bases fitting TRBD1. The CDR3 spans 16 residues. Germline CDR1 is MNHNY and CDR2 is SVGAGI (reference sequence). Germline trimming cut 2 bases from V and 1 base from J; bases unmatched to any gene: 7. Here the CDR3 reads CASSYNRQGNNYGYTL. The DNA for the CDR3 is TGTGCCAGCAGTTACAACCGACAGGGAAATAACTATGGCTACACCTTA.

A few counts support this clone. The chain joins TRBV2 to TRBJ2-1; TRBD2 matches at 9 bases. CDR3 length: 13 residues. The germline CDR1 and CDR2 sequences are SNHLY and FYNNEI. With 10 bases clipped from V and 6 bases from J, the junction kept 7 bases outside the gene matches. DNA of the CDR3: TGTGCCAAACTAAGGCGGGAGGGCAATGAGCAGTTCTTC. It codes for CAKLRREGNEQFF.

This clone was observed a handful of times. This chain links TRBV10-3 with TRBJ2-7; TRBD2 agrees at 13 bases. The V segment lost 5 bases and the J segment 6 bases; nucleotides outside the gene matches: 7. The CDR3 contains 15 residues. Germline values: CDR1 ENHRY, CDR2 SYGVKD. This CDR3 reads CAISLTSGRSGEQYF. CDR3 DNA sequence: TGTGCCATCAGTCTGACTAGCGGGAGGTCCGGCGAGCAGTACTTC.

This clone was detected ten times or more. The chain combines TRBV15 with TRBJ2-5; D is unresolved. Between the trimmed V and J ends, which lost 6 bases and 0 bases, there was a span of 8 bases. Germline-derived CDR1 and CDR2 are LNHNV and YYDKDF (reference sequence). The length of the CDR3 is 13 residues. CDR3 coding DNA: TGTGCCACCAGGGAGATAGACCAAGAGACCCAGTACTTC. This translates into CATREIDQETQYF.

There are a few counts of this clone. This chain links TRBV7-2 with TRBJ1-2, with 8 bases identical to TRBD1. CDR1 is SGHTA and CDR2 is FQGNSA in the germline V gene. This CDR3 has 15 amino acids. V gave up 5 bases and J gave up 3 bases; unmatched junction bases: 8. The CDR3 sequence is CASSGRQGWDYGYTF. In DNA, the CDR3 is TGTGCCAGCAGCGGTCGACAGGGGTGGGACTATGGCTACACCTTC.

This clone was counted a few times. The chain has TRBV11-2 and TRBJ2-2, with no clear D. Trimming removed 5 bases from V and 3 bases from J, with 13 bases in between. In germline, CDR1 is SGHAT, CDR2 FQNNGV. The CDR3 has 15 residues. CDR3 loop: CASSPTRQDTGELFF. In DNA form, the CDR3 reads TGTGCCAGCAGCCCCACCCGACAAGACACCGGGGAGCTGTTTTTT.

This clone was counted only a few times. The chain uses TRBV5-1 and TRBJ1-2; D unclear. The CDR3 consists of 14 residues. Per the germline V gene, CDR1 is SGHRS and CDR2 is YFSETQ. Trimming cost V 5 bases and J 2 bases, with 13 bases left between them. In DNA form, the CDR3 reads TGCGCCAGCAGTTCGGAGGGAGGAAACTATGGCTACACCTTC. It specifies CASSSEGGNYGYTF.

This chain connects TRBV20-1 to TRBJ1-2; D may be TRBD1 (5 bases). The germline gives CDR1 DFQATT, CDR2 SNEGSKA (reference sequence). Trimming shortened V by 0 bases and J by 4 bases, and 15 bases separated the two germline ends. CDR3 length: 15 residues. The CDR3 sequence is CSARDSRGGFYGYTF. CDR3 nucleotide sequence: TGCAGTGCTAGAGATTCTCGTGGGGGATTCTATGGCTACACCTTC.

This clone occurred many times. The chain combines TRBV5-6 with TRBJ2-5; 11 bases are a match to TRBD1. This CDR3 has 16 amino acids. Germline CDR1 is SGHDT and CDR2 is YYEEEE. Losses at the gene ends were 4 bases for V and 1 base for J; bases not matched to a gene: 6. The CDR3, as DNA: TGTGCCAGCAGCATAGGACAGGGGGCGATCCAAGAGACCCAGTACTTC. Residues: CASSIGQGAIQETQYF. Looking up the rest from reference TRBV5-6 and TRBJ2-5 gives the full variable domain: DAGVTQSPTHLIKTRGQQVTLRCSPKSGHDTVSWYQQALGQGPQFIFQYYEEEERQRGNFPDRFSGHQFPNYSSELNVNALLLGDSALYLCASSIGQGAIQETQYFGPGTRLLVL.

This clone was recorded many times. The gene calls are TRBV27 and TRBJ2-5; D not resolved. Per the germline V gene, CDR1 is MNHEY and CDR2 is SMNVEV (reference sequence). CDR3 length: 13 residues. Trimming took 4 bases from V and 5 from J, leaving 11 bases between them. This CDR3 reads CASSWGLGETQYF. The CDR3 bases are TGTGCCAGCAGTTGGGGATTAGGGGAGACCCAGTACTTC.

Concerning this clone itself: At one end the junction does not follow the germline gene, possibly because of a read error. The chain couples TRBV10-2 to TRBJ2-7, with D possibly matching TRBD2 (5 bases). There are 16 residues in the CDR3. The germline gives CDR1 WSHSY, CDR2 SAAADI. CDR3 region: CASSDPRGSASYEQYF. CDR3 in DNA: TGCGCCAGCAGTGACCCCAGAGGGTCAGCCTCCTACGAGCAGTACTTT.

This clone showed up just once. V and J are TRBV30 and TRBJ1-2; D remains unclear. Germline V lookup: CDR1 GTSNPN, CDR2 SVGIG (reference sequence). Deletions cut 7 bases from V and 4 bases from J, with 7 bases between. The CDR3 spans 10 residues. The DNA for the CDR3 is TGTGCCTTCCAGATCTATGGCTACACCTTC. It encodes CAFQIYGYTF.

This clone has a handful of counts. V gene TRBV12-3 or TRBV12-4 combines with J gene TRBJ2-1; no definite D call. The CDR3 contains 11 residues. V lost 4 bases, J lost 12 bases, and 10 bases lay in between. The CDR3 nucleotides are TGTGCCAGCAGTTCCGGATGGGGGCAGTTCTTC. It yields the protein CASSSGWGQFF.

Ten or more counts support this clone. This rearrangement joins TRBV20-1 to TRBJ1-2; 10 positions agree with TRBD1. Germline assignment: CDR1 DFQATT and CDR2 SNEGSKA (reference sequence). V shed 2 bases and J 4 bases; nucleotides not matched to a gene: 4. The CDR3 length is 14 residues. The chain's CDR3 is CSARYRQGAYGYTF. In DNA, the CDR3 is TGCAGTGCTAGATACAGACAGGGGGCCTATGGCTACACCTTC.

The chain recombines TRBV7-3 with TRBJ2-2; D is ambiguous. Trimming took 6 bases from V and 3 from J, leaving 5 bases between them. This CDR3 has 12 amino acids. Germline CDR1 SGHTA, CDR2 FQGTGA. For the CDR3, the DNA is TGTGCCAGCAGTACGGACACCGGGGAGCTGTTTTTT. It specifies CASSTDTGELFF.

This rearrangement joins TRBV27 to TRBJ2-7, with 16 bases aligning to TRBD2. The V segment lost 10 bases and the J segment 4 bases; nucleotides outside the gene matches: 4. The CDR3 runs to 14 residues. The germline CDR1 and CDR2 sequences are MNHEY and SMNVEV (reference sequence). The CDR3 spells CATTGLAGGYEQYF. CDR3 in DNA: TGTGCCACCACGGGACTAGCGGGAGGGTACGAGCAGTACTTC.

This clone was seen repeatedly, ten times or more. The chain carries TRBV4-3 and TRBJ1-4, with D uncertain. This CDR3 is built from 15 residues. Trimming shortened V by 0 bases and J by 8 bases, and 13 bases separated the two germline ends. Germline CDR1 reads LGHNA; CDR2 reads YSLEER. CDR3 DNA sequence: TGCGCCAGCAGCCAAGACCGGGGTCGAGGAGAAAAACTGTTTTTT. Encoded protein: CASSQDRGRGEKLFF.